This TCR beta chain originates from a study of shared clonotypes between healthy human individuals. About the study: A couple of women and a few men aged 18 to 49 served as donors.

Caucasian adults living in Nashville, Tennessee, provided all samples. In replicate PCRs of unsorted PBMC, 300 ng DNA, about 30,000 T cell genomes, was used. Sequenced by immunoSEQ multiplex PCR; TCRdb stores in-frame clones only, minus some. The table lists about 500,000 clones, 75% to 80% of them singletons, with more than 10% in the top ten. To note about this clone: This could be a read error, since a much larger clone is one nucleotide away.

The origin of this receptor is a woman aged 40 to 50 in good health. Some clones in this sample may be carry-over from other donors' samples. Material: PBMCs.

The chain's CDR3 is CAGSEYSKKTGPENIQYF. Written as DNA, the CDR3 is TGTGCCGGCAGTGAATATTCAAAAAAAACAGGGCCTGAAAACATTCAGTACTTC. V and J are TRBV25-1 and TRBJ2-4; D is possibly TRBD1 (6 bases). CDR3 length: 18 residues. In germline, CDR1 is MGHDK, CDR2 SYGVNS.